These T cell receptor beta chains were read from a single sample in a study of cytomegalovirus exposure and HLA in healthy donors. Generated by immunoSEQ multiplex PCR, the TCRdb table keeps only in-frame clones and is missing some. The data contain some 150,000 clones, 70% to 80% of them singletons. Specimen: PBMCs. These receptor sequences come from a woman in her fifties or sixties in good health and CMV-seronegative. Each CDR3 is given with its conserved first and last residue. A D gene is named only where the DNA matches it firmly. Size tells how often a clone was seen (once, few, many) or the class of an expanded clone, and some rows leave it out.

V	length	size	J	D	CDR3	DNA
TRBV27	12	.	TRBJ1-2	.	CASSESGYGYTF	TGTGCCAGCAGTGAATCAGGGTATGGCTACACCTTC
TRBV6-5	16	.	TRBJ1-1	TRBD1	CASSSHTTGGGTEAFF	TGTGCCAGCAGTTCTCATACGACAGGGGGGGGTACTGAAGCTTTCTTT
TRBV28	11	.	TRBJ1-1	.	CASSLSSEAFF	TGTGCCAGCAGTTTGAGTAGTGAAGCTTTCTTT
TRBV10-3	13	few	TRBJ2-7	TRBD1	CATLDREVSEQYF	TGTGCCACCTTGGACAGGGAGGTGAGCGAGCAGTACTTC
TRBV30	15	few	TRBJ1-2	.	CAWNLPRALRLGYTF	TGTGCCTGGAACCTCCCTCGTGCCCTACGTCTTGGCTACACCTTC
TRBV7-8	14	.	TRBJ1-6	TRBD1	CASSRQGFGSPLHF	TGTGCCAGCAGCAGACAGGGATTTGGTTCACCCCTCCACTTT
TRBV19	14	.	TRBJ1-2	TRBD1	CASSIAKGQGGYTF	TGTGCCAGTAGTATTGCCAAGGGACAGGGCGGCTACACCTTC
TRBV6-6	13	.	TRBJ2-1	TRBD2	CASSPSGVSEQFF	TGTGCCAGCTCTCCTAGCGGGGTGAGTGAGCAGTTCTTC
TRBV9	14	.	TRBJ2-1	.	CASSVESRFDEQFF	TGTGCCAGCAGCGTAGAATCTAGATTCGATGAGCAGTTCTTC
TRBV7-9	12	.	TRBJ1-1	.	CASSPMNTEAFF	TGTGCCAGCAGCCCCATGAACACTGAAGCTTTCTTT
TRBV7-3	15	few	TRBJ2-5	TRBD2	CASSPGPGGQETQYF	TGTGCCAGCAGCCCCGGTCCCGGGGGGCAAGAGACCCAGTACTTC
TRBV19	14	.	TRBJ1-5	TRBD1	CASSRTGSNQPQHF	TGTGCCAGTAGTAGGACAGGGAGCAATCAGCCCCAGCATTTT
TRBV14	15	.	TRBJ1-1	.	CASSQEDRWSTEAFF	TGTGCCAGCAGCCAAGAAGACAGATGGAGCACTGAAGCTTTCTTT
TRBV29-1	13	.	TRBJ1-1	TRBD1	CSVQDRTNTEAFF	TGCAGCGTCCAGGACAGGACGAACACTGAAGCTTTCTTT
TRBV27	16	.	TRBJ1-6	.	CASSGLLSSYNSPLHF	TGTGCCAGCAGTGGTCTCCTCAGCTCCTATAATTCACCCCTCCACTTT
TRBV19	14	.	TRBJ2-1	TRBD2	CASDFGGGYNEQFF	TGTGCCAGTGATTTTGGGGGGGGGTACAATGAGCAGTTCTTC
TRBV11-3	13	.	TRBJ1-1	.	CASSLLSSTEAFF	TGTGCCAGCAGCTTATTATCGAGCACTGAAGCTTTCTTT
TRBV6-5	15	once	TRBJ2-7	TRBD1	CASSFSGTGLYEQYF	TGTGCCAGCAGTTTCTCCGGGACAGGATTATACGAGCAGTACTTC
TRBV4-3	14	.	TRBJ2-1	TRBD2	CASSQLLAGGEQFF	TGCGCCAGCAGCCAATTGCTAGCGGGGGGTGAGCAGTTCTTC
TRBV7-8	16	.	TRBJ2-7	.	CASSLALREPPGEQYF	TGTGCCAGCAGCTTAGCGCTGCGGGAACCCCCGGGGGAGCAGTACTTC
TRBV28	18	.	TRBJ1-4	TRBD1	CASSPDGQGWASSEKLFF	TGTGCCAGCAGTCCCGATGGACAGGGCTGGGCGTCTTCGGAAAAACTGTTTTTT
TRBV27	13	.	TRBJ1-1	TRBD1	CASSPAGQVEAFF	TGTGCCAGCAGCCCGGCGGGACAGGTTGAAGCTTTCTTT
TRBV11-2	16	.	TRBJ2-3	.	CASSLKQVFGTDTQYF	TGTGCCAGCAGCTTAAAACAGGTGTTCGGCACAGATACGCAGTATTTT
TRBV6-1	14	.	TRBJ1-5	.	CASRGTGSNQPQHF	TGTGCCAGCAGAGGAACAGGAAGCAATCAGCCCCAGCATTTT
TRBV9	14	.	TRBJ1-1	.	CASSVVSGNTEAFF	TGTGCCAGCAGCGTAGTTTCGGGGAACACTGAAGCTTTCTTT
TRBV11-2	16	.	TRBJ2-5	TRBD1	CASSSGRDRGRETQYF	TGTGCCAGCAGCTCGGGGCGGGACAGGGGCCGGGAGACCCAGTACTTC
TRBV4-3	17	few	TRBJ2-2	.	CASSQVSGASRTGELFF	TGCGCCAGCAGCCAAGTATCTGGGGCTTCAAGGACCGGGGAGCTGTTTTTT
TRBV10-3	15	.	TRBJ2-1	TRBD1	CAISTGTGGNNEQFF	TGTGCCATCAGTACCGGGACAGGGGGGAACAATGAGCAGTTCTTC
TRBV11-2	12	.	TRBJ2-5	.	CASSPIQETQYF	TGTGCCAGCAGCCCAATCCAAGAGACCCAGTACTTC
TRBV5-1	16	once	TRBJ2-3	.	CASSGRLESGTDTQYF	TGCGCCAGCAGCGGGCGACTAGAATCAGGCACAGATACGCAGTATTTT
TRBV27	13	.	TRBJ1-5	.	CASSLNRQTPQHF	TGTGCCAGCAGTCTCAACCGACAGACGCCCCAGCATTTT
TRBV11-3	17	.	TRBJ1-1	.	CASSSTNLVLMNTEAFF	TGTGCCAGCAGCTCAACCAATCTAGTCCTGATGAACACTGAAGCTTTCTTT
TRBV5-1	14	.	TRBJ1-1	.	CASSAQGGRTEAFF	TGCGCCAGCAGCGCGCAGGGAGGTCGAACTGAAGCTTTCTTT
TRBV4-3	17	.	TRBJ1-4	TRBD1	CASSQQQGARTNEKLFF	TGCGCCAGCAGCCAACAACAGGGGGCGCGGACTAATGAAAAACTGTTTTTT
TRBV9	18	.	TRBJ2-2	TRBD1	CASSVDTSDRVLTGELFF	TGTGCCAGCAGCGTAGATACATCGGACAGGGTGTTGACCGGGGAGCTGTTTTTT
TRBV7-8	13	.	TRBJ2-7	.	CASSPPGHYEQYF	TGTGCCAGCAGCCCCCCAGGGCACTACGAGCAGTACTTC
TRBV6-1	14	.	TRBJ2-5	TRBD1	CASSERGQKETQYF	TGTGCCAGCAGTGAAAGGGGACAGAAAGAGACCCAGTACTTC